This T cell receptor beta chain came from a study of graft-versus-host responses after intestinal transplantation. Looking at the study overall: Each transplant was multivisceral, liver-intestinal, or isolated intestinal. Following induction with anti-thymocyte globulin, all recipients were given tacrolimus and steroids for 2 to 4 years.

General study points: Investigators detected GvH clones in recipient marrow, with some emerging earlier in ileum or blood. Where graft-donor T cell macrochimerism was present, patients had high graft-versus-host to host-versus-graft clonal ratios in allografts.

Repertoires were generated with immunoSEQ multiplex PCR, while TCRdb's copy carries only in-frame clones and drops some. The sample includes about 88,000 clones, less than 95% seen only once; the top ten take 0.3% to 0.35%. A remark on this clone: Its antigen remains unidentified.

The trim removed 3 bases at V and 7 bases at J, leaving 6 bases unmatched. The CDR3 spans 15 residues. Germline CDR1 reads SGDLS; CDR2 reads YYNGEE. Source: unstimulated CD4+ T cells sorted from spleen or lymph node cells, taken before transplant. This chain uses TRBV9 with TRBJ2-1, with TRBD2 identical over 11 bases. This TCR derives from a human donor who was the organ donor for an intestinal transplant. The CDR3 spells CASSGTSGRRNEQFF. DNA of the CDR3: TGTGCCAGCAGCGGAACTAGCGGGAGACGGAATGAGCAGTTCTTC.